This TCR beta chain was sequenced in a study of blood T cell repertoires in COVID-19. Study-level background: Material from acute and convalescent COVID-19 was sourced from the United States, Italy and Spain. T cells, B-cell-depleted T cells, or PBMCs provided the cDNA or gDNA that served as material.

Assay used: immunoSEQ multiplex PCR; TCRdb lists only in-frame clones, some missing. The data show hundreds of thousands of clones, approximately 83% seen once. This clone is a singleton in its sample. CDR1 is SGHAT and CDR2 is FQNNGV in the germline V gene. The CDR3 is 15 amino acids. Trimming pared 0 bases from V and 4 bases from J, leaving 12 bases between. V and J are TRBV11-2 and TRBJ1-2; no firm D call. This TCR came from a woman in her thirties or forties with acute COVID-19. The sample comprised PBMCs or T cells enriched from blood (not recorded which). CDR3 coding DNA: TGTGCCAGCAGCTTAGATCGTGTGGAGGCCTATGGCTACACCTTC. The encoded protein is CASSLDRVEAYGYTF.